Below, 21 T cell receptor beta chains from the same sample are listed, as sequenced in a study of T-cell memory formation after mild COVID-19. TCRdb ran MiXCR on the 5' RACE reads and lists one entry per CDR3 protein. The top ten hold around 12% of the sample, which has around 340,000 distinct CDR3 sequences, around 21% seen once. The material sequenced was PBMCs or a T cell subset sorted from them (not recorded which). The receptors originated from an adult woman who had mild COVID-19 (a few samples of this study predate the infection). Cell type and time point are not known.

This clonotype was counted between two and nine times. The rearrangement uses TRBV5-1 and TRBJ2-5, with 10 bases fitting TRBD2. With V trimmed by 0 bases and J by 7 bases, 18 bases remained unmatched. Germline assignment: CDR1 SGHRS and CDR2 YFSETQ. The CDR3 runs to 19 residues. DNA for the CDR3: TGCGCCAGCAGCTTGGCGGCTAGCGGGGGAACTTTAAGATCTTGGACCCAGTACTTC. Translated, it gives CASSLAASGGTLRSWTQYF.

This clonotype has only a few counts. The chain carries TRBV3-1 and TRBJ2-7; D gene ambiguous. CDR1 and CDR2 from the germline V gene are LGHDT and YNNKEL (reference sequence). V was trimmed by 3 bases and J by 0 bases, leaving 9 bases between them. CDR3 length: 14 amino acids. The CDR3 coding sequence is TGTGCCAGCAGCCAGTTTGAAAACTCCTACGAGCAGTACTTC. Residues: CASSQFENSYEQYF.

A few counts support this clonotype. The chain uses TRBV6-2 or TRBV6-3 and TRBJ2-7; D possibly corresponds to TRBD1 (5 bases). CDR1 and CDR2 from the germline V gene are MNHEY and SVGEGT. This CDR3 is built from 14 residues. V lost 4 bases, J lost 0 bases, and 10 bases lay in between. CDR3: CASSFNTGSYEQYF. The CDR3 coding sequence is TGTGCCAGCAGTTTTAACACAGGCTCCTACGAGCAGTACTTC.

The chain uses TRBV12-3 or TRBV12-4 and TRBJ2-3; a weak D match, TRBD1 (7 bases). The CDR3 spans 15 residues. Trimming left V 6 bases short and J 3 bases short, with 16 bases between. The CDR3 loop is CASRLSSGGTDTQYF. The CDR3 DNA sequence: TGTGCCAGCAGACTTTCTTCAGGGGGGACAGATACGCAGTATTTT.

V usage is TRBV6-5 and J usage is TRBJ1-2; tentatively, D is TRBD1 (6 bases). This CDR3 is built from 16 residues. The V end lost 2 bases, the J end lost 5 bases, and 18 bases lay between the germline ends. Germline CDR1 and CDR2: MNHEY and SVGAGI. The CDR3: CASSYTIRGPGYGYTF. The DNA for the CDR3 is TGTGCCAGCAGTTACACCATCCGGGGGCCGGGGTATGGCTACACCTTC.

The chain couples TRBV4-1 to TRBJ1-2; D gene unclear. Trimming took off 4 bases at V and 7 bases at J, with 25 bases between the two ends. Germline CDR1 is MGHRA and CDR2 is YSYEKL. The CDR3 loop spans 17 amino acids. CDR3 nucleotide sequence: TGCGCCAGCAGCCCCAGAGCCGGGATCCCCCCCGTTTTTGGCTACACCTTC. Amino acid sequence: CASSPRAGIPPVFGYTF.

This clonotype turned up a few times. The chain couples TRBV5-6 to TRBJ2-1; D could derive from TRBD1 or TRBD2 (5 bases each). Germline CDR1 SGHDT, CDR2 YYEEEE. The V end was cut by 3 bases, the J end by 5 bases, with 9 bases between. This CDR3 is built from 13 residues. CDR3 sequence (DNA): TGTGCCAGCAGCTCGGGACCCAACAATGAGCAGTTCTTC. Translation gives CASSSGPNNEQFF.

The CDR3 nucleotides read TGTGCCAGCAGCCTTAGACAGGGTATAGACACCGGGGAGCTGTTTTTT. This encodes CASSLRQGIDTGELFF. The chain uses TRBV9 and TRBJ2-2; 7 bases are shared with TRBD1. V dropped 4 bases and J dropped 3; count of bases not matched to a gene: 9. The CDR3 has 16 residues. Germline V CDR1 and CDR2: SGDLS, YYNGEE.

This sequence joins TRBV3-1 and TRBJ2-2; weak D call: TRBD1 (6 bases). Trimming took 7 bases from V and 2 from J, leaving 11 bases between them. The CDR3 has 14 residues. Germline CDR1 LGHDT, CDR2 YNNKEL (reference sequence). CDR3 DNA: TGTGCCAGCACCACAGGGTTTAACACCGGGGAGCTGTTTTTT. It is translated as CASTTGFNTGELFF.

The genes are TRBV9 and TRBJ1-2, with D unresolved. V lost 0 bases to trimming and J lost 1 base, with 7 bases between them. Germline CDR1 reads SGDLS; CDR2 reads YYNGEE. This CDR3 has 14 residues. The CDR3 nucleotides read TGTGCCAGCAGCGTAGATGCTGGTAACTATGGCTACACCTTC. Translation: CASSVDAGNYGYTF.

The V gene is TRBV5-1, the J gene TRBJ1-2; 10 bases are a match to TRBD1. The CDR3 sequence is 15 residues long. Trimming cost V 3 bases and J 4 bases; bases outside gene matches: 6. Germline CDR1 reads SGHRS; CDR2 reads YFSETQ. The CDR3 DNA reads as TGCGCCAGCAGCTCGGGACAGGGGAGTCGCTATGGCTACACCTTC. Protein product: CASSSGQGSRYGYTF.

This clonotype was found many times. The chain joins TRBV5-1 to TRBJ2-5; TRBD1 aligns across 9 bases. CDR3 size: 15 residues. Germline V gene sequence: CDR1 SGHRS, CDR2 YFSETQ. Germline trimming cut 3 bases from V and 1 base from J; bases unmatched to any gene: 4. The CDR3 sequence: CASSSDRGGQETQYF. CDR3 sequence (DNA): TGCGCCAGCAGCTCGGACAGGGGTGGCCAAGAGACCCAGTACTTC.

CDR3 bases: TGTGCCAGCAGGGGACCGGGACTAGCAGCAAATACGCAGTATTTT. Protein product: CASRGPGLAANTQYF. This rearrangement joins TRBV5-5 to TRBJ2-3; 9 bases are a match to TRBD2. There are 15 residues in the CDR3. V trimming: 5 bases; J trimming: 7 bases; junction bases outside the gene matches: 11. Per the germline V gene, CDR1 is SGHKS and CDR2 is YYEKEE (reference sequence). Based on the CDR3 plus reference TRBV5-5 and TRBJ2-3, the full variable domain is DAGVTQSPTHLIKTRGQQVTLRCSPISGHKSVSWYQQVLGQGPQFIFQYYEKEERGRGNFPDRFSARQFPNYSSELNVNALLLGDSALYLCASRGPGLAANTQYFGPGTRLTVL.

V and J are TRBV18 and TRBJ1-4, with no clear D. This CDR3 is 15 amino acids long. CDR1 KGHSH and CDR2 LQKENI come from the germline V gene. V lost 0 bases, J lost 8 bases, and 13 bases lay in between. CDR3 sequence (DNA): TGTGCCAGCTCACCACCGGGTGCGGTGAAGGAAAAACTGTTTTTT. It is translated as CASSPPGAVKEKLFF.

This clonotype has only a few counts. This rearrangement joins TRBV29-1 to TRBJ2-3; 13 bases map to TRBD2. V shed 4 bases and J 5 bases; nucleotides not matched to a gene: 6. The germline gives CDR1 SQVTM, CDR2 ANQGSEA. CDR3 length equals 15 residues. The CDR3 loop reads CSVALTSGRLDTQYF. The CDR3 region has the DNA TGCAGCGTTGCACTGACTAGCGGGAGGCTAGATACGCAGTATTTT.

This clonotype showed up just a few times. The chain is built from TRBV6-6 and TRBJ2-5; TRBD1 is a possible D gene (6 bases). V lost 2 bases to trimming and J lost 0 bases, with 10 bases between them. The CDR3 covers 15 residues. Per the germline V gene, CDR1 is MNHNY and CDR2 is SVGAGI (reference sequence). In DNA form, the CDR3 reads TGTGCCAGCAGTTACGGGGGACACTACCAAGAGACCCAGTACTTC. Protein: CASSYGGHYQETQYF.

The chain combines TRBV21-1 with TRBJ2-1; TRBD2, the table's D call, was not compared with the DNA. TRBV21-1 corresponds to a pseudogene. This CDR3 is built from 17 residues. The CDR3 here is CASSMRLAGGYYNEQFF. DNA for the CDR3: TGTGCCAGCAGCATGAGACTAGCGGGAGGGTACTACAATGAGCAGTTCTTC.

This clonotype has more than one count but fewer than ten. This chain uses TRBV7-9 with TRBJ1-3; D gene unclear. This CDR3 comprises 13 residues. Trimming pared 3 bases from V and 7 bases from J, leaving 10 bases between. Germline CDR1 reads SEHNR; CDR2 reads FQNEAQ (reference sequence). CDR3 region: CASSLVASNTIYF. The DNA of the CDR3 is TGTGCCAGCAGCTTGGTCGCTTCGAACACCATATATTTT.

This clonotype was observed a handful of times. This chain connects TRBV20-1 to TRBJ1-1; D remains ambiguous. Germline loops: CDR1 DFQATT, CDR2 SNEGSKA (reference sequence). The CDR3 consists of 14 residues. V lost 6 bases and J 1 base, leaving 15 bases between the germline ends. This chain's CDR3 is CSAETKTTNTEAFF. DNA of the CDR3: TGCAGTGCAGAAACAAAGACAACGAACACTGAAGCTTTCTTT.

This clonotype was observed many times. This chain uses TRBV5-4 with TRBJ1-5; 7 bases align to TRBD1. Germline-derived CDR1 and CDR2 are SGHNT and YYREEE (reference sequence). V was clipped by 10 bases and J by 3 bases; unmatched bases: 13. The CDR3 loop spans 15 amino acids. The CDR3 is CAGQGTGTANQPQHF. Here the CDR3 DNA reads TGTGCCGGCCAAGGAACCGGGACAGCCAATCAGCCCCAGCATTTT.

This chain's CDR3 is CASSSRTAETQYF. In DNA, the CDR3 is TGTGCCAGCAGCTCTCGGACAGCCGAGACCCAGTACTTC. This rearrangement joins TRBV7-2 to TRBJ2-5; possible D gene TRBD1, 6 bases. The V end lost 4 bases, the J end lost 5 bases, and 11 bases lay between the germline ends. The germline V gene has CDR1 SGHTA and CDR2 FQGNSA. The CDR3 runs to 13 residues.